The clone carrying this TCR beta chain was observed a few times. As handled by the study authors: Reference gene primer amplification in the assay estimated nucleated cell counts. Here immunoSEQ multiplex PCR was the method, and the copy in TCRdb shows in-frame clones only, minus some. That table supplies the V and J calls and clone size; D and trimming were determined from the DNA. The data show fewer than 700,000 clones, about 89% seen once. The data were taken from a study of blood T cell repertoires in COVID-19. Study in general: Material from acute and convalescent COVID-19 was sourced from the United States, Italy and Spain.

The Seattle patients, enrolled during active infection, were followed longitudinally. The CDR3 length is 16 residues. Germline V gene data show CDR1 as SGHRS and CDR2 as YFSETQ. Trimming took 4 bases from V and 8 from J; bases not matched to a gene: 9. The chain is built from TRBV5-1 and TRBJ1-6, with TRBD1 matching over 10 bases. This TCR was recovered from a woman aged 50 to 60 with COVID-19, enrolled during active disease. The material sequenced was peripheral blood. The DNA for the CDR3 is TGCGCCAGCAGCATAGGGACAGGGGACCAATATTCACCCCTCCACTTT. Encoded protein: CASSIGTGDQYSPLHF.